These 23 T cell receptor beta chains share one sample of origin, sequenced in a study of tumor-infiltrating lymphocytes in primary liver carcinoma. For blood RNA, unsorted whole blood served as the source, and germline DNA was extracted too. Synthesis of TCR beta cDNA was carried out from approximately 500 ng total RNA with a constant-region primer. What produced the TCR beta libraries was three nested multiplex PCR rounds using slightly modified ARM-PCR. PCR rounds one and two used TRBV1-TRBV30 forward primers with a C-beta reverse primer for about 11 cycles each. From the multiplex PCR reads, TCRdb called clonotypes with MiXCR, one entry per CDR3 protein. The sample yields 300,000 to 350,000 distinct CDR3 sequences, around three fifths seen once. What was sequenced was peripheral blood. Receptor source: a woman in her thirties with primary liver carcinoma and hepatitis B virus infection.

This clonotype was seen ten or more times. The chain links TRBV12-5 to TRBJ2-5; TRBD2 matches 7 bases. Trimming at V came to 8 bases and at J to 1 base, leaving 10 bases not matched to a gene. This CDR3 region has 15 residues. Germline CDR1 and CDR2: LGHNT and FRNRAP. The CDR3 coding sequence is TGTGCTAGTCCGCCTCTCTCTAGCGGCCAAGAGACCCAGTACTTC. Translating it yields CASPPLSSGQETQYF.

This clonotype was counted ten times or more. This chain links TRBV4-1 with TRBJ2-5, with D possibly matching TRBD1 (5 bases). V lost 4 bases to trimming and J lost 3 bases, with 12 bases between them. This CDR3 is built from 14 residues. The V gene's germline CDR1 is MGHRA and CDR2 YSYEKL. CDR3 region: CASSLSLGEETQYF. The CDR3 coding sequence is TGCGCCAGCAGCCTTAGCCTAGGGGAAGAGACCCAGTACTTC.

A word on this clonotype: One end of the junction does not line up with germline, which may come from a read error. The rearrangement links TRBV6-5 to TRBJ1-6; tentative D call: TRBD1 (6 bases). Germline V gene lookup returns CDR1 MNHEY and CDR2 SVGAGI. CDR3 length: 18 amino acids. This CDR3 is CASSYAIPGEGHNSALHF. The CDR3, as DNA: TGTGCCAGCAGTTACGCAATTCCAGGGGAAGGGCATAATTCAGCCCTCCACTTT.

As to this clonotype: An end of the junction differs from the germline gene, which may be a read error. The chain joins TRBV7-8 to TRBJ2-5; D perhaps matches TRBD2 (5 bases). The germline gives CDR1 SGHVS, CDR2 FQNEAQ. The CDR3 runs to 11 residues. CDR3 DNA: TGTGCCAGCAGCCCCGGGGAGACCCGGTACTTC. The encoded protein is CASSPGETRYF.

The rearrangement uses TRBV28 and TRBJ2-2, with D maybe TRBD1 (6 bases). V was trimmed by 6 bases and J by 4 bases, leaving 15 bases between them. Germline loops: CDR1 MDHEN, CDR2 SYDVKM. This CDR3 is 15 amino acids long. The CDR3 coding sequence is TGTGCCAGCAGATTAAGGGGGAGTGCCACCGGGGAGCTGTTTTTT. Its protein product is CASRLRGSATGELFF.

The chain recombines TRBV6-2 or TRBV6-3 with TRBJ2-2; tentative D call: TRBD1 (5 bases). Trimming took 7 bases from V and 2 from J, leaving 11 bases between them. The germline gives CDR1 MNHEY, CDR2 SVGEGT. The CDR3 is 14 amino acids. CDR3 residues: CASMPQGNTGELFF. In DNA, the CDR3 is TGTGCCAGCATGCCTCAGGGCAACACCGGGGAGCTGTTTTTT.

This rearrangement joins TRBV2 to TRBJ1-5; no definite D call. Looked up from germline, CDR1 is SNHLY and CDR2 is FYNNEI. V shed 5 bases and J shed 6 bases, with 14 bases lying between them. The CDR3 covers 14 residues. The CDR3 region has the DNA TGTGCCAGCAGTCAAGATAGGACGAGTCAGCCCCAGCATTTT. Protein: CASSQDRTSQPQHF.

CDR3: CAITLALDPSVYEQYF. The CDR3 nucleotides read TGTGCCATCACCTTAGCCCTAGACCCTTCGGTCTACGAGCAGTACTTC. The rearrangement uses TRBV7-8 and TRBJ2-7, with D hard to call. In germline, CDR1 is SGHVS, CDR2 FQNEAQ. Deletions cut 10 bases from V and 3 bases from J, with 25 bases between. The CDR3 extends over 16 amino acids.

This clonotype showed up just a few times. The chain couples TRBV12-5 to TRBJ2-3, with a possible D match to TRBD2 (5 bases). This CDR3 is built from 15 residues. Trimming cost V 7 bases and J 2 bases, with 16 bases left between them. CDR1 and CDR2 (germline): LGHNT, FRNRAP. The CDR3 protein is CASALPRTLTDTQYF. The CDR3 coding sequence is TGTGCTAGTGCTTTACCGCGGACTCTCACAGATACGCAGTATTTT.

Worth noting for this clonotype: At one end the junction does not follow the germline gene, possibly because of a read error. The chain joins TRBV28 to TRBJ2-2; the match to TRBD2 covers 11 bases. The V gene's germline CDR1 is MDHEN and CDR2 SYDVKM. The CDR3 covers 17 residues. The CDR3 nucleotides read TGTTCCAGCTGTTTTCTAGCGGGAGGATCGAACACCGGGGAGCTGTTTTTT. The encoded protein is CSSCFLAGGSNTGELFF.

As regards this clonotype: This may be a read error: a much more frequent sequence differs by one nucleotide. The chain links TRBV6-5 to TRBJ1-2, with D unclear. The CDR3 consists of 14 residues. Germline assignment: CDR1 MNHEY and CDR2 SVGAGI. The CDR3 coding sequence is TGTGCCTGCAGTTCCCCCGGGCCCGAGGCTGGCTACACCTTC. Amino acid sequence: CACSSPGPEAGYTF.

As to this clonotype: The junction differs from germline at one of its ends, possibly a read error. The chain uses TRBV6-5 and TRBJ1-1; D gene ambiguous. Germline V gene lookup returns CDR1 MNHEY and CDR2 SVGAGI. The CDR3 length is 14 residues. CDR3 bases: TGTGCCAACAGTTACCACGACCCTGACGCTGAAGCTTTCTTT. Its translation: CANSYHDPDAEAFF.

In the case of this clonotype: The germline gene is not matched at one end of the junction; a read error may be the cause. V usage is TRBV11-2 and J usage is TRBJ2-2; perhaps TRBD2 as D (5 bases). This CDR3 is built from 17 residues. The germline V gene encodes CDR1 SGHAT and CDR2 FQNNGV. The CDR3 coding sequence is TGTGCCAGCAGCTTCCCTCTAGCTGGAGGATACACCGGGGAGCTGCTTTTT. Protein sequence: CASSFPLAGGYTGELLF.

The chain uses TRBV30 and TRBJ2-3; perhaps TRBD1 as D (5 bases). V was clipped by 8 bases and J by 7 bases, with 16 bases between them. The CDR3 is 12 residues long. Germline CDR1 and CDR2: GTSNPN and SVGIG (reference sequence). CDR3 nucleotides: TGTGCCCTTCAGGGATTAGGATATACGCAGTATTTT. Translating gives CALQGLGYTQYF.

V gene TRBV7-9 combines with J gene TRBJ1-4; D gene ambiguous. The V and J ends lost 0 bases and 4 bases respectively, with 12 bases between them. The CDR3 totals 16 residues. Germline V gives CDR1 SEHNR, CDR2 FQNEAQ (reference sequence). CDR3 residues: CASSLAAATLNEKLFF. In nucleotides, the CDR3 is TGTGCCAGCAGCTTAGCGGCAGCCACTCTTAATGAAAAACTGTTTTTT.

For the CDR3, the DNA is TGTGCCAGCAGCTCTCCGGGGGAGCAGTACTTC. Protein sequence: CASSSPGEQYF. V and J are TRBV5-5 and TRBJ2-7, with D perhaps TRBD2 (5 bases). V was pared by 3 bases and J by 7 bases, with 8 bases between. The CDR3 is made up of 11 amino acids. The V gene's germline CDR1 is SGHKS and CDR2 YYEKEE (reference sequence).

V is TRBV14 and J is TRBJ2-1; TRBD2 is a possible D gene (5 bases). Germline loops: CDR1 SGHDN, CDR2 FVKESK. CDR3 size: 14 residues. V lost 5 bases to trimming and J lost 10 bases, with 18 bases between them. The CDR3 coding sequence is TGTGCCAGCAGCGGATCGGGATCACCGGCAGAGCAGTTCTTC. Residues: CASSGSGSPAEQFF.

Comment on this clonotype: Germline is not matched at one junction end, which may reflect a read error. The chain is built from TRBV5-5 and TRBJ2-1; 11 nucleotides align to TRBD2. The CDR3 is 16 amino acids. The germline gives CDR1 SGHKS, CDR2 YYEKEE (reference sequence). The CDR3 is CVSSLTSGNFYNEQFF. The CDR3 DNA sequence: TGTGTCAGCAGCTTGACTAGCGGGAACTTCTACAATGAGCAGTTCTTC.

This clonotype was recorded many times. The chain combines TRBV6-2 or TRBV6-3 with TRBJ2-3; D is undetermined. Trimming removed 7 bases from V and 7 bases from J, with 15 bases in between. Germline loops: CDR1 MNHEY, CDR2 SVGEGT. The length of the CDR3 is 13 residues. The CDR3 DNA sequence: TGTGCCAGCACTAGGACCGGAGTAAATACGCAGTATTTT. Amino acid sequence: CASTRTGVNTQYF.

With respect to this clonotype: This may stem from a read error, because a much larger clone lies one nucleotide away. The genes are TRBV6-5 and TRBJ2-5; 7 nucleotides agree with TRBD2. CDR3 length: 16 amino acids. Germline CDR1 is MNHEY and CDR2 is SVGAGI. The CDR3 DNA sequence: TGTGACAGCGGGAAAGGAACAGGCGGGGTTAGAGAGACCCAGTACTTC. Its translation: CDSGKGTGGVRETQYF.

The rearrangement links TRBV12-5 to TRBJ2-1; D perhaps matches TRBD2 (6 bases). CDR1 LGHNT and CDR2 FRNRAP come from the germline V gene. Trimming removed 7 bases from V and 8 bases from J, with 12 bases in between. The length of the CDR3 is 12 residues. Here the CDR3 reads CASAGGTHEQFF. In DNA form, the CDR3 reads TGTGCTAGTGCTGGCGGGACCCATGAGCAGTTCTTC.

In the case of this clonotype: With a much larger clone just one base away, this may be a read error. This likely comes from a read error, as the CDR3 has no conserved phenylalanine or tryptophan at its end. The J gene is TRBJ1-1, the V gene TRBV12-3 or TRBV12-4, with D hard to call. Between the trimmed V and J ends, which lost 5 bases and 9 bases, there was a span of 10 bases. The CDR3 has 11 amino acids. CDR3 nucleotides: TGTGCCAGCAGTACGGGCAGACAAGCTTTCCTT. Translation gives CASSTGRQAFL.

Of note for this clonotype: The junction and the germline gene differ at one end; a read error may be behind it. This rearrangement joins TRBV29-1 to TRBJ2-3; 8 bases line up with TRBD2. CDR1 SQVTM and CDR2 ANQGSEA come from the germline V gene. This CDR3 has 15 amino acids. The CDR3 nucleotides are TGCTGCGTTGAACGGGAGGGCCGGGGGTGGGGTACGCAGTATTTT. The encoded protein is CCVEREGRGWGTQYF.